This TCR beta chain was documented in a study of beta chain features in type 1 diabetes. TCRB transcripts that were expressed got sequenced, as all of the isolated RNA had been reverse transcribed. Assay: immunoSEQ multiplex PCR; the TCRdb copy retains only in-frame clones and omits some. The sample includes some 350,000 clones, about 13% of them seen just once. The single heparinised draw taken from each donor contained 90 to 150 mL of blood on average. Study-level findings and limits: Type 1 diabetes patients had TCRB CDR3s that were shorter (moderately but significantly so) in all four CD4+ subsets. Insertions at VDJ junctions were less frequent in type 1 diabetes patients. These patients also deleted more nucleotides at the same junctions. Whether TCRB rearrangement is influenced by HLA type went unresolved here. It was among patients, rather than healthy donors, that naive, central memory and Treg TCRB repertoires appeared more similar.

On this clone itself: No antigen is known for it.

The sample taken for sequencing was naive CD4+ T cells from blood. The TCR originated in a woman in her late teens or twenties with type 1 diabetes.

In DNA form, the CDR3 reads TGTGCCAGTAGAACAGGGAGGGCCGGCGGGGAGCTGTTTTTT. This sequence encodes CASRTGRAGGELFF. This chain links TRBV19 with TRBJ2-2, with a weak D call TRBD2 (7 bases). This CDR3 is 14 amino acids long. Germline V gene sequence: CDR1 LNHDA, CDR2 SQIVND (reference sequence). Trimming took off 6 bases at V and 7 bases at J, with 15 bases between the two ends.